This T cell receptor beta chain is drawn from a study of shared T cell receptors in the human thymus. Looked up from germline, CDR1 is SGHNT and CDR2 is YYREEE (reference sequence). The CDR3 sequence is 14 residues long. J gave up 5 bases and V 3 bases, and 6 bases lay outside the gene matches. Assay: immunoSEQ multiplex PCR; the TCRdb copy retains only in-frame clones and omits some. The sample holds about 380,000 clones, approximately 95% seen once. Sample: thymocytes. V usage is TRBV5-4 and J usage is TRBJ2-5; 8 nucleotides agree with TRBD2. The clonotype originates from a human donor. The CDR3, as DNA: TGTGCCAGCAGCTACCGACTAGCGCTCGAGACCCAGTACTTC. This encodes CASSYRLALETQYF. Based on the CDR3 plus reference TRBV5-4 and TRBJ2-5, the full variable domain is ETGVTQSPTHLIKTRGQQVTLRCSSQSGHNTVSWYQQALGQGPQFIFQYYREEENGRGNFPPRFSGLQFPNYSSELNVNALELDDSALYLCASSYRLALETQYFGPGTRLLVL.